These 20 T cell receptor beta chains originate from one sample sequenced in a study of human thymus T cells. The thymus was resected at corrective cardiac surgery. The table came from immunoSEQ multiplex PCR; TCRdb's copy has only in-frame clones and leaves some out. The sample records some 78,000 clones, nearly 98% being singletons. Sequencing used thymus tissue. These receptors originate from a boy under two years old with a congenital heart defect but otherwise immunologically healthy.

This rearrangement joins TRBV9 to TRBJ2-1; tentative D call: TRBD2 (5 bases). V was clipped by 0 bases and J by 8 bases, with 21 bases between them. Germline CDR1 is SGDLS and CDR2 is YYNGEE. The CDR3 loop spans 17 amino acids. The DNA of the CDR3 is TGTGCCAGCAGCGTAGCCCCCGTCCGGGGAGAATGGGATGAGCAGTTCTTC. The encoded protein is CASSVAPVRGEWDEQFF.

The chain combines TRBV14 with TRBJ2-7, with unresolved D. Germline assignment: CDR1 SGHDN and CDR2 FVKESK. V was trimmed by 1 base and J by 1 base, leaving 8 bases between them. The CDR3 is 14 residues long. In DNA, the CDR3 is TGTGCCAGCAGCCAAGTTCGCAGGTCCTACGAGCAGTACTTC. Amino acids: CASSQVRRSYEQYF. Together with reference TRBV14 and TRBJ2-7, the CDR3 gives the full variable domain: EAGVTQFPSHSVIEKGQTVTLRCDPISGHDNLYWYRRVMGKEIKFLLHFVKESKQDESGMPNNRFLAERTGGTYSTLKVQPAELEDSGVYFCASSQVRRSYEQYFGPGTRLTVT.

The rearrangement links TRBV14 to TRBJ1-1, with no clear D. Germline V gives CDR1 SGHDN, CDR2 FVKESK. The CDR3 contains 14 residues. Trimming removed 2 bases at V and 0 bases at J, with 7 bases between. CDR3 region: CASSQRPMNTEAFF. Here the CDR3 DNA reads TGTGCCAGCAGCCAAAGACCCATGAACACTGAAGCTTTCTTT.

J is TRBJ2-3 and V is TRBV27, with 10 bases fitting TRBD2. This CDR3 is built from 18 residues. After removal of 2 bases from V and 4 bases from J, the junction contained 12 bases not matched to a gene. Germline assignment: CDR1 MNHEY and CDR2 SMNVEV (reference sequence). The DNA for the CDR3 is TGTGCCAGCAGTTTACATCTTCCTAGCGGGAGTGGGCCAGATACGCAGTATTTT. This gives the protein CASSLHLPSGSGPDTQYF.

J is TRBJ2-3 and V is TRBV27; 12 nucleotides agree with TRBD2. V shed 4 bases, J shed 4 bases, and the junction held 9 bases outside the gene matches. The CDR3 extends over 17 amino acids. Germline CDR1 reads MNHEY; CDR2 reads SMNVEV (reference sequence). CDR3 amino acids: CASSSASGRAAADTQYF. The CDR3 DNA reads TGTGCCAGCAGTTCGGCTAGCGGGAGGGCCGCAGCAGATACGCAGTATTTT.

V gene TRBV6-5 combines with J gene TRBJ1-3, with D unresolved. Germline V gene sequence: CDR1 MNHEY, CDR2 SVGAGI. This CDR3 spans 16 amino acids. Trimming shortened V by 1 base and J by 5 bases, and 15 bases separated the two germline ends. CDR3 in DNA: TGTGCCAGCAGTTACTTGGACCTCCGGAGGAGAAACACCATATATTTT. This encodes CASSYLDLRRRNTIYF.

The J gene is TRBJ1-1, the V gene TRBV11-3; possibly TRBD1 for D (5 bases). Germline CDR1 and CDR2: SGHNT and YENEEA. The CDR3 contains 13 residues. V was clipped by 3 bases and J by 5 bases, with 10 bases between them. The CDR3 is CASSFGGGTEAFF. The CDR3 DNA reads as TGTGCCAGCAGCTTCGGTGGGGGTACTGAAGCTTTCTTT.

This clone was picked up a small number of times. The chain joins TRBV6-5 to TRBJ1-2; maybe TRBD1 (5 bases). The CDR3 covers 10 residues. The germline V and J ends were trimmed by 8 bases and 8 bases, with 9 bases remaining between them. Looked up from germline, CDR1 is MNHEY and CDR2 is SVGAGI. CDR3 loop: CASGAPGYTF. DNA for the CDR3: TGTGCCAGCGGGGCCCCGGGCTACACCTTC.

The chain uses TRBV21-1 and TRBJ2-5; the table gives TRBD1 as D, unverified against the DNA. TRBV21-1 is tagged as a pseudogene. This CDR3 region has 17 residues. The CDR3: CASSRGGDRASSGTQYF. The CDR3 DNA is TGTGCCAGCAGCAGAGGGGGGGACAGGGCTTCCTCGGGGACCCAGTACTTC.

The chain couples TRBV4-2 to TRBJ2-7, with TRBD2 matching over 11 bases. The CDR3 covers 15 residues. Germline loops: CDR1 LGHNA, CDR2 YNFKEQ. Trimming at V came to 4 bases and at J to 4 bases, leaving 6 bases not matched to a gene. DNA for the CDR3: TGTGCCAGCAGCCCAAATACTAGCGGGAGATACGAGCAGTACTTC. Residues: CASSPNTSGRYEQYF.

This chain connects TRBV25-1 to TRBJ1-2, with 8 nucleotides matching TRBD1. V shed 8 bases, J shed 5 bases, and the junction held 10 bases outside the gene matches. CDR3 length: 14 residues. Germline CDR1 MGHDK, CDR2 SYGVNS. The chain's CDR3 is CASVRTGSKYGYTF. The CDR3 region has the DNA TGTGCCAGCGTAAGGACAGGGTCAAAATATGGCTACACCTTC.

The V gene is TRBV27, the J gene TRBJ2-1; 9 bases agree with TRBD2. The CDR3 extends over 16 amino acids. CDR1 and CDR2 (germline): MNHEY, SMNVEV (reference sequence). J was trimmed by 6 bases and V by 5 bases; bases with no gene match: 11. CDR3 in DNA: TGTGCCAGCAGTCTCCCCCGGGGTAGCGGGGGCAATGAGCAGTTCTTC. Translating gives CASSLPRGSGGNEQFF.

The gene calls are TRBV5-4 and TRBJ2-5, with D hard to call. V lost 0 bases and J lost 8, with 5 bases in between. Germline lookup yields CDR1 SGHNT and CDR2 YYREEE (reference sequence). The CDR3 covers 11 residues. In DNA form, the CDR3 reads TGTGCCAGCAGCTTGGGGGTAACCCAGTACTTC. Residues: CASSLGVTQYF.

This chain connects TRBV7-9 to TRBJ2-7; D is possibly TRBD2 (6 bases). The CDR3 consists of 11 residues. The germline V and J ends were trimmed by 2 bases and 7 bases, with 6 bases remaining between them. CDR1 is SEHNR and CDR2 is FQNEAQ in the germline V gene (reference sequence). The CDR3 loop is CASSLSGEQYF. The CDR3 DNA is TGTGCCAGCAGCTTAAGCGGGGAGCAGTACTTC.

This clone appeared once. The chain has TRBV11-3 and TRBJ2-1; D may be TRBD2 (5 bases). Germline V gives CDR1 SGHNT, CDR2 YENEEA. The CDR3 runs 12 residues. Trimming removed 5 bases from V and 9 bases from J, with 11 bases in between. In DNA, the CDR3 is TGTGCCAGCAGCCATCAGGAGGTTGAGCAGTTCTTC. Translated: CASSHQEVEQFF.

V usage is TRBV27 and J usage is TRBJ2-7, with 7 bases matching TRBD2. CDR1 is MNHEY and CDR2 is SMNVEV in the germline V gene (reference sequence). V trimming: 3 bases; J trimming: 6 bases; junction bases outside the gene matches: 11. This CDR3 spans 15 amino acids. The CDR3 here is CASSFKSGDASEQYF. CDR3 DNA: TGTGCCAGCAGTTTCAAAAGCGGGGACGCTTCCGAGCAGTACTTC.

The chain links TRBV7-2 to TRBJ1-6, with TRBD1 matching over 8 bases. With V trimmed by 5 bases and J by 8 bases, 8 bases remained unmatched. CDR1 SGHTA and CDR2 FQGNSA come from the germline V gene. The CDR3 totals 15 residues. The DNA for the CDR3 is TGTGCCAGCAGCCCCGGACAGGGAGAACATTCACCCCTCCACTTT. Translating gives CASSPGQGEHSPLHF. Full variable domain (rest looked up from reference TRBV7-2 and TRBJ1-6): GAGVSQSPSNKVTEKGKDVELRCDPISGHTALYWYRQSLGQGLEFLIYFQGNSAPDKSGLPSDRFSAERTGGSVSTLTIQRTQQEDSAVYLCASSPGQGEHSPLHFGNGTRLTVT.

This clone appeared a few times. The gene calls are TRBV13 and TRBJ1-1; D gene ambiguous. The CDR3 consists of 10 residues. Germline CDR1 PRHDT, CDR2 FYEKMQ (reference sequence). Trimming removed 4 bases at V and 11 bases at J, with 8 bases between. The CDR3 region is CASSSLSAFF. The CDR3 nucleotides read TGTGCCAGCAGCTCTCTTTCGGCTTTCTTT. The full variable domain, with the rest looked up from reference TRBV13 and TRBJ1-1, is AAGVIQSPRHLIKEKRETATLKCYPIPRHDTVYWYQQGPGQDPQFLISFYEKMQSDKGSIPDRFSAQQFSDYHSELNMSSLELGDSALYFCASSSLSAFFGQGTRLTVV.

The chain links TRBV9 to TRBJ2-5, with 8 bases matching TRBD1. V lost 4 bases and J lost 2; bases outside the gene matches: 10. The CDR3 is made up of 16 amino acids. Looked up from germline, CDR1 is SGDLS and CDR2 is YYNGEE. CDR3 sequence reads: CASSPQTGEVQETQYF. CDR3 nucleotides: TGTGCCAGCAGCCCCCAGACAGGGGAGGTTCAAGAGACCCAGTACTTC.

The J gene is TRBJ2-1, the V gene TRBV4-1, with TRBD1 identical over 8 bases. The germline V gene encodes CDR1 MGHRA and CDR2 YSYEKL. Losses at the gene ends were 0 bases for V and 7 bases for J; bases not matched to a gene: 17. The CDR3 covers 19 residues. The CDR3 DNA is TGCGCCAGCAGCCAAGATCAGCGAGGCGACAGGGGTCGGGGGAATGAGCAGTTCTTC. Translated: CASSQDQRGDRGRGNEQFF.